This T cell receptor beta chain was sequenced in a study of cytotoxic CD8 clonotypes in ibrutinib-treated CLL. Overall study findings and caveats: Investigators sampled sustained-remission and progressing patients at differing times.

A note on this clone: Antigen: not known.

TCRdb's copy holds only in-frame clones and misses some; the assay was immunoSEQ multiplex PCR. The sample shows roughly 53,000 clones, roughly 50% of them seen only once. V was pared by 6 bases and J by 3 bases, with 11 bases between. The CDR3 contains 14 residues. Germline CDR1 and CDR2: SEHNR and FQNEAQ (reference sequence). The chain has TRBV7-9 and TRBJ1-4; TRBD1 is a possible D gene (6 bases). The sequence came from a human donor with chronic lymphocytic leukemia. The source material was PBMCs, sampled at disease progression, from a patient treated with ibrutinib. CDR3 DNA: TGTGCCAGCAGTGCTACAGGGTCTAATGAAAAACTGTTTTTT. Residues: CASSATGSNEKLFF.